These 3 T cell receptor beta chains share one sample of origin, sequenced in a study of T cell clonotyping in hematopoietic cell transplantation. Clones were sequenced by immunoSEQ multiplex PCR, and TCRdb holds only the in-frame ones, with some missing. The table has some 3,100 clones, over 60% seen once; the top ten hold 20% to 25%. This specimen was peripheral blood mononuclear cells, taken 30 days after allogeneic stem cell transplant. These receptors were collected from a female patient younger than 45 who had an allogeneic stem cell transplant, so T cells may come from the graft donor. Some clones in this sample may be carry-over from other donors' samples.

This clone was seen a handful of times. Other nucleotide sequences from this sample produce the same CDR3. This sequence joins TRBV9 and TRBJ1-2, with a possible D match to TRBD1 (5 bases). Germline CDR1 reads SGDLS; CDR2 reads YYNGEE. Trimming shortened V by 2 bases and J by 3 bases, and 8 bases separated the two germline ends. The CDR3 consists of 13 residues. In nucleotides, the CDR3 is TGTGCCAGCAGCGTCGGGGGAGACTATGGCTACACCTTC. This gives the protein CASSVGGDYGYTF.

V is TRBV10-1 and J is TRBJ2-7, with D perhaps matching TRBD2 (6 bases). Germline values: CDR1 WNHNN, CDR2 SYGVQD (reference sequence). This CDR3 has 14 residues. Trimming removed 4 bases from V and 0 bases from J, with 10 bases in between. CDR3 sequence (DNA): TGCGCCAGCAGTGGTGGAGGGTTCTCCTACGAGCAGTACTTC. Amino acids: CASSGGGFSYEQYF.

CDR3 nucleotide sequence: TGTGCCAGCAGCTTAAGGGGACAGGGTGATGGCACAGATACGCAGTATTTT. It yields the protein CASSLRGQGDGTDTQYF. The genes are TRBV7-3 and TRBJ2-3; TRBD1 agrees at 9 bases. J lost 1 base, V lost 1 base, and 6 bases had no gene match. The germline CDR1 and CDR2 sequences are SGHTA and FQGTGA. The CDR3 spans 17 residues. Drawing the rest from reference TRBV7-3 and TRBJ2-3, the complete variable domain is GAGVSQTPSNKVTEKGKYVELRCDPISGHTALYWYRQSLGQGPEFLIYFQGTGAADDSGLPNDRFFAVRPEGSVSTLKIQRTERGDSAVYLCASSLRGQGDGTDTQYFGPGTRLTVL.